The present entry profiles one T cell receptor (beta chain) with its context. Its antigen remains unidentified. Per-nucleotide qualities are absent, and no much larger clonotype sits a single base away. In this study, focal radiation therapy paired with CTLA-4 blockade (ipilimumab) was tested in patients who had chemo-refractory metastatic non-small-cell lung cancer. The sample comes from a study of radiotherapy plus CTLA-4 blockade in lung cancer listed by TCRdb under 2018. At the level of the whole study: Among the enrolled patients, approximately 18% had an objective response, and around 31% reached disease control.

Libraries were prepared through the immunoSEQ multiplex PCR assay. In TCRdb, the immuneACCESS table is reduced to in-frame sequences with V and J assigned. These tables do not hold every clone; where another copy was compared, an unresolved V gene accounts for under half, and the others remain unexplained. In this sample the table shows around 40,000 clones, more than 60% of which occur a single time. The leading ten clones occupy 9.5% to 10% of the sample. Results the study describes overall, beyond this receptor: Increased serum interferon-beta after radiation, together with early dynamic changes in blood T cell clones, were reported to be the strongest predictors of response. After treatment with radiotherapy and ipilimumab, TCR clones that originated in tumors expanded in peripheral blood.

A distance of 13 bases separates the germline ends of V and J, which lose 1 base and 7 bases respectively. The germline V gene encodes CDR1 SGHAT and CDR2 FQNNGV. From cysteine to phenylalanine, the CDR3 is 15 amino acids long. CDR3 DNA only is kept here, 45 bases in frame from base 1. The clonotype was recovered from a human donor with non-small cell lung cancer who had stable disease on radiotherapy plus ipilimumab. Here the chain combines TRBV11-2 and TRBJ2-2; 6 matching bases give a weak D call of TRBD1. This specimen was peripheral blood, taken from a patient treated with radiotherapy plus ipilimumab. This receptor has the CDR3 CASSLGQGHGGELFF. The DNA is TGTGCCAGCAGCTTAGGGCAGGGGCATGGCGGGGAGCTGTTTTTT.